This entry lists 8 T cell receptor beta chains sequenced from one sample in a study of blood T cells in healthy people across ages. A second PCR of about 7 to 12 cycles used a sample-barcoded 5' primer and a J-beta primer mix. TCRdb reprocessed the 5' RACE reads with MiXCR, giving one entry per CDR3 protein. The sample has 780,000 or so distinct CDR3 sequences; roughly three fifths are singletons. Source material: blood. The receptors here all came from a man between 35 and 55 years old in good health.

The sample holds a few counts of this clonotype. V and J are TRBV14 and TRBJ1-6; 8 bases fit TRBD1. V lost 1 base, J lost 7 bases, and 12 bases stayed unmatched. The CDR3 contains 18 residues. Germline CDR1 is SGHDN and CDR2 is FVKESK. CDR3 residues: CASSQGFSGGPTNSPLHF. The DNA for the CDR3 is TGTGCCAGCAGCCAAGGATTTTCAGGGGGCCCCACCAATTCACCCCTCCACTTT.

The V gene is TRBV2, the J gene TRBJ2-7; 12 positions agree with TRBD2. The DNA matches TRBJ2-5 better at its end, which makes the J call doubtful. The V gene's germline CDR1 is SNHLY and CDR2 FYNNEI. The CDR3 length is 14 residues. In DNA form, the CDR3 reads TGTGCCAGCACGCTAGCGGGAGGGTCAGAGACCCAGTACTTC. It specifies CASTLAGGSETQYF.

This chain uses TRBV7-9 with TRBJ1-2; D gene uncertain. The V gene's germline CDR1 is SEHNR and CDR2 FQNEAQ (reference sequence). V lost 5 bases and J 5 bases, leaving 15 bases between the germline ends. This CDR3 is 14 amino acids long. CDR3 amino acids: CASSPGPDLYGYTF. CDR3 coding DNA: TGTGCCAGCAGCCCCGGACCGGACTTATATGGCTACACCTTC.

This CDR3 reads CASSYSTGVSYNEQYF. CDR3 nucleotides: TGTGCCAGCAGTTACTCTACAGGGGTCTCCTACAATGAGCAGTACTTC. V gene TRBV6-6 combines with J gene TRBJ2-7, with TRBD1 matching 7 bases. Trimming removed 0 bases from V and 7 bases from J; junction bases left unmatched: 12. CDR1 is MNHNY and CDR2 is SVGAGI in the germline V gene (reference sequence). The CDR3 covers 16 residues.

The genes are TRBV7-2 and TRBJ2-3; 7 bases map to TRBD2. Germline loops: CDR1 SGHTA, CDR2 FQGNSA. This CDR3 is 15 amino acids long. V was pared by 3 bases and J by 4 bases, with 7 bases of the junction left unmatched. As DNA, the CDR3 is TGTGCCAGCAGCTTGGGGCTAGCGGCTGCAGATACGCAGTATTTT. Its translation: CASSLGLAAADTQYF.

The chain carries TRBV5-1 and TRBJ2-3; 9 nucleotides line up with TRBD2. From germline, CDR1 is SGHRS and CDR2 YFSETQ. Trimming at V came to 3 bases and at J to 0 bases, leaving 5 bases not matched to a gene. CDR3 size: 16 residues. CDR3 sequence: CASSSPSGASTDTQYF. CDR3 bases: TGCGCCAGCAGCTCACCTAGCGGGGCTAGCACAGATACGCAGTATTTT.

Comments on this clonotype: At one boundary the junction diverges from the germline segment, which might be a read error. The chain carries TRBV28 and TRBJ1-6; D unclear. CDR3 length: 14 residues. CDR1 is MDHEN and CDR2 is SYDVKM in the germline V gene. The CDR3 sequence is CASSKTATDSPLHF. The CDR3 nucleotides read TGTGCCAGCAGTAAGACTGCGACGGATTCGCCCCTCCACTTT. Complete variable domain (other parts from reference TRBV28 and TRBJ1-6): DVKVTQSSRYLVKRTGEKVFLECVQDMDHENMFWYRQDPGLGLRLIYFSYDVKMKEKGDIPEGYSVSREKKERFSLILESASTNQTSMYLCASSKTATDSPLHFGNGTRLTVT.

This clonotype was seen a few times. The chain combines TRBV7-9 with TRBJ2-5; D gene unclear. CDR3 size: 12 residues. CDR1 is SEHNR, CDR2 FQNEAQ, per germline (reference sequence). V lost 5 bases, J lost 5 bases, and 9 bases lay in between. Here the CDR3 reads CASSRLGETQYF. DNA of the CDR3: TGTGCCAGCAGCCGGTTGGGGGAGACCCAGTACTTC.